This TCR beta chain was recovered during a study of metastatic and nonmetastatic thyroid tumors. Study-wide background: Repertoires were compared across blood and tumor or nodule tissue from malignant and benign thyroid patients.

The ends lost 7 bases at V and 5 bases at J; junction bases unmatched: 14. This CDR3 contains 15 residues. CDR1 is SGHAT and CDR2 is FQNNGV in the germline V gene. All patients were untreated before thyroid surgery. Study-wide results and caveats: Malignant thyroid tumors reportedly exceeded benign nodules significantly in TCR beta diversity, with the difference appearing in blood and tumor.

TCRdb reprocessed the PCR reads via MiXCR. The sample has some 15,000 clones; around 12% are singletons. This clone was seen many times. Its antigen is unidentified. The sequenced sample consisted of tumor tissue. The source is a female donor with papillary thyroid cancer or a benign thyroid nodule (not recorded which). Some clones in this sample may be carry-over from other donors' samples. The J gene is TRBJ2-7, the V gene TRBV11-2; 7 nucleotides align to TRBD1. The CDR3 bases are TGTGCCAGCACGAGCTTAGGTAACAGGGGAGACGAGCAGTACTTC. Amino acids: CASTSLGNRGDEQYF.